The present T cell receptor (beta chain) was sequenced within a study of T-cell memory formation after mild COVID-19. TCRdb independently ran MiXCR on the 5' RACE reads; one entry per CDR3 protein. The table shows some 200,000 distinct CDR3 sequences, with around 9.1% occurring only once. Ten or more counts support this clonotype. V shed 3 bases and J 5 bases; nucleotides not matched to a gene: 7. The CDR3 loop spans 14 amino acids. Germline CDR1 is SGHRS and CDR2 is YFSETQ. The receptor comes from a man younger than 35 who had mild COVID-19 (a few samples of this study predate the infection). Cell type and time point are not known. This sequence joins TRBV5-1 and TRBJ1-1; 7 positions agree with TRBD1. Specimen: PBMCs or a T cell subset sorted from them (not recorded which). CDR3 sequence: CASSSDRVGTEAFF. The CDR3 region has the DNA TGCGCCAGCAGCTCCGACAGGGTGGGGACTGAAGCTTTCTTT.